This T cell receptor beta chain was documented in a study of cytotoxic CD8 clonotypes in ibrutinib-treated CLL. Trimming cost V 7 bases and J 5 bases, with 20 bases left between them. The germline V gene encodes CDR1 LNHDA and CDR2 SQIVND (reference sequence). The length of the CDR3 is 16 residues. Clones were read by immunoSEQ multiplex PCR, and TCRdb kept only the in-frame ones, dropping some. Of approximately 50,000 clones listed, approximately 71% were seen once; the top ten hold around 42%. V usage is TRBV19 and J usage is TRBJ2-2; D uncertain. Sequencing was performed on PBMCs, taken after 12 months of ibrutinib treatment. The sequence was collected from a human donor with chronic lymphocytic leukemia. In DNA form, the CDR3 reads TGTGCCAGTAAAATGGGCCCCAAGATAGTAACCGGGGAGCTGTTTTTT. This sequence encodes CASKMGPKIVTGELFF.